Listed below are T cell receptor beta chains from one sample, sequenced in a study of T cell changes during pregnancy in multiple sclerosis. Only in-frame clones appear in the TCRdb table, and some are missing; sequencing was by immunoSEQ multiplex PCR. The data contain roughly 24,000 clones, more than 80% of them singletons. The sample in question was CD8+ T cells from peripheral blood mononuclear cells, obtained in the first trimester of pregnancy. These TCRs come from a female donor in good health, enrolled as a control in a pregnancy study. Both conserved end residues are part of each CDR3. The D gene is left open where the match is weak. For some rows the clone size is stated as once, few or many, or as a class when expanded; others skip it.

cdr3_length	d_call	j_call	v_call	clone_size	cdr3_aa	cdr3_nt
13	-	TRBJ2-2	TRBV25-1	-	CASSEWGYGELFF	TGTGCCAGCAGTGAATGGGGCTACGGGGAGCTGTTTTTT
15	-	TRBJ2-2	TRBV7-8	-	CASSSPISYTGELFF	TGTGCCAGCAGCTCTCCGATCAGTTACACCGGGGAGCTGTTTTTT
15	-	TRBJ1-5	TRBV7-2	-	CASSPGSGNNQPQHF	TGTGCCAGCAGCCCGGGATCGGGAAACAATCAGCCCCAGCATTTT
15	-	TRBJ1-1	TRBV21-1	once	CASSKDRGSDTEAFF	TGTGCCAGCAGCAAAGATAGGGGATCGGACACTGAAGCTTTCTTT
16	TRBD2	TRBJ2-5	TRBV4-2	once	CASSRGLAGPQETQYF	TGTGCCAGCAGCCGGGGACTAGCGGGCCCCCAAGAGACCCAGTACTTC
13	-	TRBJ2-7	TRBV11-1	-	CASTPTRDHEQYF	TGTGCCAGCACCCCCACTAGAGACCACGAGCAGTACTTC
13	TRBD1	TRBJ1-2	TRBV6-5	-	CASSDRVNYGYTF	TGTGCCAGCTCAGACAGGGTGAACTATGGCTACACCTTC
16	TRBD1	TRBJ1-1	TRBV6-4	-	CASSAISGTENTEAFF	TGTGCCAGCAGTGCTATATCCGGGACAGAGAACACTGAAGCTTTCTTT
16	-	TRBJ1-1	TRBV4-3	-	CASSQDLDSLNTEAFF	TGCGCCAGCAGCCAAGATCTAGACAGCCTGAACACTGAAGCTTTCTTT
15	TRBD1	TRBJ1-2	TRBV7-9	-	CASSATDRGLSGYTF	TGTGCCAGCAGCGCGACCGACAGGGGGTTGTCTGGCTACACCTTC
17	TRBD2	TRBJ2-3	TRBV9	once	CASSGGLGPRPTDTQYF	TGTGCCAGCAGCGGCGGACTAGGTCCTAGACCCACAGATACGCAGTATTTT
15	TRBD1	TRBJ1-1	TRBV6-5	-	CASTRRQGANTEAFF	TGTGCCAGCACCCGAAGACAGGGCGCGAACACTGAAGCTTTCTTT
14	TRBD2	TRBJ2-7	TRBV4-2	once	CASSQETSGIEQYF	TGTGCCAGCAGCCAAGAGACTAGCGGAATCGAGCAGTACTTC
14	-	TRBJ1-2	TRBV5-6	once	CASSFWEGTNGYTF	TGTGCCAGCAGCTTTTGGGAGGGGACGAATGGCTACACCTTC
13	-	TRBJ1-6	TRBV28	-	CASSTTEARPLHF	TGTGCCAGCAGTACTACGGAGGCGCGGCCCCTCCACTTT
16	TRBD1	TRBJ2-1	TRBV4-1	-	CASSHPGTGLYNEQFF	TGCGCCAGCAGCCACCCCGGGACAGGGCTTTACAATGAGCAGTTCTTC
14	-	TRBJ1-1	TRBV4-3	-	CASSPQDSRAEAFF	TGCGCCAGCAGCCCTCAAGACTCCCGGGCTGAAGCTTTCTTT
17	TRBD1	TRBJ2-7	TRBV5-5	-	CASSLGRGTGGTDEQYF	TGTGCCAGCAGCTTGGGGCGTGGGACAGGGGGTACCGACGAGCAGTACTTC
15	TRBD2	TRBJ2-1	TRBV2	-	CASSDVAGPYNEQFF	TGTGCCAGCAGTGATGTAGCGGGGCCCTACAATGAGCAGTTCTTC
13	TRBD1	TRBJ1-1	TRBV7-9	-	CATKKRQGPEAFF	TGTGCCACCAAAAAACGACAGGGCCCTGAAGCTTTCTTT
15	TRBD2	TRBJ2-1	TRBV9	-	CASSPAGGEGNEQFF	TGTGCCAGCAGCCCGGCGGGGGGCGAGGGCAATGAGCAGTTCTTC
14	TRBD2	TRBJ2-7	TRBV5-1	-	CASSPPGGSYEQYF	TGCGCCAGCAGCCCCCCGGGAGGATCCTACGAGCAGTACTTC
14	-	TRBJ1-3	TRBV27	-	CASSPGRSGNTIYF	TGTGCCAGCAGTCCGGGGAGGTCTGGAAACACCATATATTTT
15	-	TRBJ1-2	TRBV2	-	CASPSRVFGVNGYTF	TGTGCCAGCCCCTCAAGGGTGTTCGGGGTGAACGGCTACACCTTC
15	TRBD2	TRBJ2-3	TRBV6-1	-	CASSLTSGGLDTQYF	TGTGCCAGCAGCCTGACTAGCGGGGGTTTGGATACGCAGTATTTT
15	-	TRBJ1-4	TRBV5-1	-	CASGNWGPTNEKLFF	TGCGCCAGCGGGAACTGGGGCCCAACTAATGAAAAACTGTTTTTT
17	-	TRBJ1-1	TRBV5-8	-	CASSSWKDGLMNTEAFF	TGTGCCAGCAGCTCGTGGAAAGACGGACTAATGAACACTGAAGCTTTCTTT
15	-	TRBJ2-2	TRBV27	few	CASSLVGGRTGELFF	TGTGCCAGCAGTTTAGTAGGGGGTCGGACCGGGGAGCTGTTTTTT
14	-	TRBJ1-3	TRBV2	-	CASRGGVGGNTIYF	TGTGCCAGCCGGGGCGGGGTAGGCGGAAACACCATATATTTT
15	TRBD2	TRBJ2-5	TRBV4-3	large	CASSQRGGVQETQYF	TGCGCCAGCAGCCAGCGGGGGGGGGTCCAAGAGACCCAGTACTTC
13	-	TRBJ2-7	TRBV7-9	-	CASSSSGRNEQYF	TGTGCCAGCAGCTCCTCGGGTCGCAACGAGCAGTACTTC
14	-	TRBJ1-2	TRBV28	-	CASSLLGPSYGYTF	TGTGCCAGCAGTTTATTGGGCCCCTCCTATGGCTACACCTTC
14	TRBD1	TRBJ1-2	TRBV9	-	CASSGRDRYYGYTF	TGTGCCAGCAGCGGCCGGGACAGATATTATGGCTACACCTTC
15	TRBD2	TRBJ2-1	TRBV5-4	-	CASSPGGASYNEQFF	TGTGCCAGCAGCCCCGGGGGGGCCAGTTACAATGAGCAGTTCTTC
16	-	TRBJ1-1	TRBV18	-	CASSRGRGGQNTEAFF	TGTGCCAGCTCTCGCGGGAGGGGCGGACAGAACACTGAAGCTTTCTTT
15	-	TRBJ2-1	TRBV4-2	-	CASSPRAPSYNEQFF	TGTGCCAGCAGCCCGCGGGCACCCTCCTACAATGAGCAGTTCTTC
16	TRBD1	TRBJ2-7	TRBV9	-	CASSGQVGQGFSEQYF	TGTGCCAGCAGCGGACAAGTGGGACAGGGGTTTTCCGAGCAGTACTTC
12	-	TRBJ2-5	TRBV2	-	CARGPGGETQYF	TGTGCCAGAGGGCCCGGAGGGGAGACCCAGTACTTC
13	-	TRBJ1-1	TRBV4-2	-	CASSQDPGEGAFF	TGTGCCAGCAGCCAAGATCCGGGGGAGGGAGCTTTCTTT
13	-	TRBJ1-1	TRBV19	-	CASGSWEFTEAFF	TGTGCCAGTGGGAGTTGGGAATTCACTGAAGCTTTCTTT
12	-	TRBJ2-3	TRBV7-6	-	CASSPGGSPEYF	TGTGCCAGCAGCCCTGGAGGGTCCCCGGAGTATTTT
14	-	TRBJ1-5	TRBV6-4	-	CASSDSGGNQPQHF	TGTGCCAGCAGTGACTCGGGCGGGAATCAGCCCCAGCATTTT
13	-	TRBJ2-1	TRBV11-3	-	CASSFSARHEQFF	TGTGCCAGCAGCTTTAGCGCCCGACATGAGCAGTTCTTC
16	-	TRBJ2-1	TRBV9	-	CASSAPTGSSYNEQFF	TGTGCCAGCAGCGCCCCGACGGGAAGCTCCTACAATGAGCAGTTCTTC
17	-	TRBJ1-4	TRBV4-2	-	CASSQDTPTPRYEKLFF	TGTGCCAGCAGCCAAGACACTCCCACACCGCGGTATGAAAAACTGTTTTTT